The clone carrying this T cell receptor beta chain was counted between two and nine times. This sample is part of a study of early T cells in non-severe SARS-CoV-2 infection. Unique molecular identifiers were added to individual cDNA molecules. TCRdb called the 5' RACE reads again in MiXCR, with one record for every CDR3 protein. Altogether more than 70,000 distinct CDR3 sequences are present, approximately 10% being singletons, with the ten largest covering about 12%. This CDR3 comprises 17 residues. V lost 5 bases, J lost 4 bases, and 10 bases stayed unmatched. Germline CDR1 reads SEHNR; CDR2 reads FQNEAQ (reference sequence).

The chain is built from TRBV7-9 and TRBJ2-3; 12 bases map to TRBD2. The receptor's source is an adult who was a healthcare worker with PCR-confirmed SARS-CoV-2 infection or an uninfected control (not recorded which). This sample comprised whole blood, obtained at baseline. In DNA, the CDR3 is TGTGCCAGCAGCCATCAACTAGCGGGGGGCTCGGCAGATACGCAGTATTTT. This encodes CASSHQLAGGSADTQYF.